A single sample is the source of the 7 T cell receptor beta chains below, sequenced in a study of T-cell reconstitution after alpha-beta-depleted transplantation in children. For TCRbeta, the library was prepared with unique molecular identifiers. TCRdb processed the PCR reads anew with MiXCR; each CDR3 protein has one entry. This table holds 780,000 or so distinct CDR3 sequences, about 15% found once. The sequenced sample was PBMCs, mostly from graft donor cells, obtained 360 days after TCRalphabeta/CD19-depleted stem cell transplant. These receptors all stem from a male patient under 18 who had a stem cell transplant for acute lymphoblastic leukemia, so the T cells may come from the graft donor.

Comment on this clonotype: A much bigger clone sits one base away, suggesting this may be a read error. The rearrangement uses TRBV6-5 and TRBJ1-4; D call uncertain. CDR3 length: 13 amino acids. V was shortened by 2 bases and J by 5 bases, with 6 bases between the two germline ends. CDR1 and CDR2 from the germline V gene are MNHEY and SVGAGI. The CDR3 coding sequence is TGTGCCAGCAGTTACATGTGGAATGAAAAACTGTTTTTT. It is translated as CASSYMWNEKLFF.

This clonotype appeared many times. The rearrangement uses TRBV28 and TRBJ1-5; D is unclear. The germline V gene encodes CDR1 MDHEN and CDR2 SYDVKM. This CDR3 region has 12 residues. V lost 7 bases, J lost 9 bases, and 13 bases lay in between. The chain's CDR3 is CASIATGGPQHF. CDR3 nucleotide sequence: TGTGCCAGCATCGCCACGGGAGGGCCCCAGCATTTT.

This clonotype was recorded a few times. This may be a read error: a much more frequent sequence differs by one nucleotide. CDR3 in amino acids: CASSLALAGGPDTQYF. The CDR3 nucleotides read TGCGCCAGCAGCTTGGCCCTAGCGGGAGGACCAGATACGCAGTATTTT. The chain combines TRBV5-1 with TRBJ2-3; 11 positions agree with TRBD2. This CDR3 is 16 amino acids long. V lost 0 bases and J lost 4; bases outside the gene matches: 4. CDR1 is SGHRS, CDR2 YFSETQ, per germline.

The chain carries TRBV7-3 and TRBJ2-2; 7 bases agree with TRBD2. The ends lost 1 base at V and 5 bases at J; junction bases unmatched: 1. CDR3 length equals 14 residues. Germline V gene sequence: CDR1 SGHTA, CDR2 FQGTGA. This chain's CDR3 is CASSLRLATGELFF. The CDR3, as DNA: TGTGCCAGCAGCTTAAGACTAGCTACCGGGGAGCTGTTTTTT.

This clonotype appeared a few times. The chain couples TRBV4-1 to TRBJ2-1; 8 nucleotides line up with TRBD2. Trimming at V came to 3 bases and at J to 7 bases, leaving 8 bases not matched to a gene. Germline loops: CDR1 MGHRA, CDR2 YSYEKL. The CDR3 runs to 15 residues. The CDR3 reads CASSQGGLGHNEQFF. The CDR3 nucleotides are TGCGCCAGCAGCCAGGGGGGACTAGGTCATAATGAGCAGTTCTTC.

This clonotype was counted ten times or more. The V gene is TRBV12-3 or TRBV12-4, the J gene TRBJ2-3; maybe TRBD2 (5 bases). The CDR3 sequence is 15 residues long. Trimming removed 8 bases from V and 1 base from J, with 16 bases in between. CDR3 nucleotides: TGTGCCAGCTTTAAGGGAGCGGTGCGCACAGATACGCAGTATTTT. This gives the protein CASFKGAVRTDTQYF.

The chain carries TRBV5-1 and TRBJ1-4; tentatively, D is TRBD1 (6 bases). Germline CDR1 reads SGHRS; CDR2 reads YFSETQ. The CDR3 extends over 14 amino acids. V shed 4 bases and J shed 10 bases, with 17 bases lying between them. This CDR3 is CASSGGTSGRKLFF. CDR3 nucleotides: TGCGCCAGCAGCGGCGGGACATCGGGACGAAAACTGTTTTTT.